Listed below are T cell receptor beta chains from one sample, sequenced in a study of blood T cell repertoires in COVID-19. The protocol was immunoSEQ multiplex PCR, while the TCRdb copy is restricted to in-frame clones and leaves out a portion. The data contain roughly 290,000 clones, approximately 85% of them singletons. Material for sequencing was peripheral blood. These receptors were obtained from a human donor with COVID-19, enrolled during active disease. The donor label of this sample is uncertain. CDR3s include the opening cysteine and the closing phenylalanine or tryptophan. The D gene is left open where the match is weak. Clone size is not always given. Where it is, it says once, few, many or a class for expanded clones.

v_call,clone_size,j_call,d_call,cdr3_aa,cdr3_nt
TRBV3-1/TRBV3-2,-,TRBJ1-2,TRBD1,CASSHRDSRRGYTF,TGTGCCAGCAGCCACCGGGACAGCCGTCGGGGCTACACCTTC
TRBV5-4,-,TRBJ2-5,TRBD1,CASSLEGTVTSQETQYF,TGTGCCAGCAGCCTCGAGGGGACAGTCACGTCGCAAGAGACCCAGTACTTC
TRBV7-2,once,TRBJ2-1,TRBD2,CASSLVAASGSAEQFF,TGTGCCAGCAGCTTAGTCGCGGCTAGCGGGAGCGCTGAGCAGTTCTTC
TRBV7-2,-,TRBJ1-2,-,CASSLGTSNYGYTF,TGTGCCAGCAGCTTGGGGACATCTAACTATGGCTACACCTTC
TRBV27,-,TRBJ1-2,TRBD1,CASSPLQGANYGYTF,TGTGCCAGCAGCCCCCTCCAGGGGGCTAACTATGGCTACACCTTC
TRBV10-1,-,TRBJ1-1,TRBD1,CASSSDRDTEAFF,TGCGCCAGCAGTTCCGACAGGGACACTGAAGCTTTCTTT
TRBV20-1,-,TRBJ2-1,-,CSARDGYQQFF,TGCAGTGCTAGAGACGGGTATCAGCAGTTCTTC
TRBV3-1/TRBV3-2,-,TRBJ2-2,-,CASSQSLGAGELFF,TGTGCCAGCAGCCAGTCACTGGGCGCCGGGGAGCTGTTTTTT
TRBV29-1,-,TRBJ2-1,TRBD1,CSVSSTGTEHYNEQFF,TGCAGCGTCTCCTCCACCGGGACAGAGCATTACAATGAGCAGTTCTTC
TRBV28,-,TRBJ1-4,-,CASSRRGTGNEKLFF,TGTGCCAGCAGTCGCCGGGGGACGGGGAATGAAAAACTGTTTTTT
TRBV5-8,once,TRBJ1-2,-,CASRSRGHLPGGYTF,TGTGCCAGCAGGAGCAGGGGACACCTACCAGGCGGCTACACCTTC
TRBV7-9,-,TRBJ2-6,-,CASSGGQLGAGANVLTF,TGTGCCAGCAGCGGCGGACAGTTAGGCGCTGGGGCCAACGTCCTGACTTTC
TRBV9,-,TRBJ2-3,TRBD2,CASSRGLAGTGDTQYF,TGTGCCAGCAGCCGCGGACTAGCGGGGACTGGAGATACGCAGTATTTT
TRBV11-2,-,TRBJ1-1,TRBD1,CASSSYTGEWYTEAFF,TGTGCCAGCAGCTCCTACACAGGGGAGTGGTACACTGAAGCTTTCTTT
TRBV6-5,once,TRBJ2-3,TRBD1,CASSFRDRSTDTQYF,TGTGCCAGCAGTTTTAGGGACAGGAGCACAGATACGCAGTATTTT
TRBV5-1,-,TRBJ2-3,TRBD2,CASSSTAGVETDTQYF,TGCGCCAGCAGCTCCACGGCGGGAGTGGAGACAGATACGCAGTATTTT
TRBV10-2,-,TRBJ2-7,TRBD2,CASMGLAGGRNEQYF,TGCGCCAGCATGGGACTAGCGGGAGGGAGGAACGAGCAGTACTTC
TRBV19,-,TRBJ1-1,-,CASSIQALATEAFF,TGTGCCAGTAGTATCCAGGCGTTGGCCACTGAAGCTTTCTTT
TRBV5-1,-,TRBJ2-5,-,CASSPSPQRETQYF,TGCGCCAGCAGCCCCTCCCCCCAGAGGGAGACCCAGTACTTC
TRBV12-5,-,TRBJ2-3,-,CASGLGAGSTDTQYF,TGTGCTAGTGGTTTGGGGGCGGGTAGCACAGATACGCAGTATTTT
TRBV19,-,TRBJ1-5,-,CASRQDSNQPQHF,TGTGCCAGTAGGCAGGATAGCAATCAGCCCCAGCATTTT
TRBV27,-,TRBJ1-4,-,CASSFGQRAEKLFF,TGTGCCAGCAGTTTTGGACAAAGGGCTGAAAAACTGTTTTTT
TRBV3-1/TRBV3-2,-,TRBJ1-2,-,CASSHRDYGYTF,TGTGCCAGCAGCCACAGGGACTATGGCTACACCTTC
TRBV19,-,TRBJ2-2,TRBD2,CASTPRGAGADTGELFF,TGTGCCAGTACCCCCCGTGGAGCGGGGGCCGACACCGGGGAGCTGTTTTTT
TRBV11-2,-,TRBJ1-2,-,CASSLESSRVLGYTF,TGTGCCAGCAGCTTAGAATCCTCCAGGGTGCTTGGCTACACCTTC
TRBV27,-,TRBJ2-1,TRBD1,CASSFSQGAREQFF,TGTGCCAGCAGTTTCTCACAGGGGGCGCGTGAGCAGTTCTTC
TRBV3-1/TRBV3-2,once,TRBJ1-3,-,CASSRKLRDISGNTIYF,TGTGCCAGCAGCCGGAAGCTCAGGGATATATCTGGAAACACCATATATTTT
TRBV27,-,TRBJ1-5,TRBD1,CASGTGVQPQHF,TGTGCCAGCGGGACAGGGGTCCAGCCCCAGCATTTT
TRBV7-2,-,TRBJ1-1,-,CASSRGVGMNTEAFF,TGTGCCAGCAGCCGGGGAGTGGGGATGAACACTGAAGCTTTCTTT
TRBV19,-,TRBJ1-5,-,CASSISSLPLAF,TGTGCCAGTAGTATCTCGAGCCTCCCCCTCGCATTT
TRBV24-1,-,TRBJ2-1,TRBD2,CATSGRSGTSGRGGPYNEQFF,TGTGCCACCAGTGGACGATCCGGGACTAGCGGGAGGGGGGGGCCCTACAATGAGCAGTTCTTC
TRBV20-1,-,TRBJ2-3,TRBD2,CSASQPQASGVFDDTQYF,TGCAGTGCTAGTCAACCCCAGGCTAGCGGGGTCTTTGATGATACGCAGTATTTT
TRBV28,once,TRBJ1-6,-,CASSTAGGQGRSPLHF,TGTGCCAGCAGTACGGCGGGGGGGCAGGGTAGGTCACCCCTCCACTTT
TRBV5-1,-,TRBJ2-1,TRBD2,CASRGTSGSSGEQFF,TGCGCCAGCCGCGGGACTAGCGGGTCTTCGGGGGAGCAGTTCTTC
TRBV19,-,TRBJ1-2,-,CASSTRGYYGYTF,TGTGCCAGTAGTACCAGAGGGTACTATGGCTACACCTTC
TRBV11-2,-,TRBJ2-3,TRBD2,CASSTRTSGAPDTQYF,TGTGCCAGCAGCACAAGGACTAGCGGGGCACCAGATACGCAGTATTTT
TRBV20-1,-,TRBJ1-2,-,CSASWGGNYGYTF,TGCAGTGCTAGTTGGGGGGGGAACTATGGCTACACCTTC
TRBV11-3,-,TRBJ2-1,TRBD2,CASSRTSAYNEQFF,TGTGCCAGCAGCCGGACTAGCGCCTACAATGAGCAGTTCTTC
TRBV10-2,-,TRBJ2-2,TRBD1,CASSDPAGGSGELFF,TGCGCCAGCAGTGATCCGGCAGGGGGATCCGGGGAGCTGTTTTTT
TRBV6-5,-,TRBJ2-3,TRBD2,CASSLAESTDTQYF,TGTGCCAGCAGTCTAGCGGAGAGCACAGATACGCAGTATTTT
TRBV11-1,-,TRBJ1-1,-,CASTQTSNTEAFF,TGTGCCAGCACACAGACGAGTAACACTGAAGCTTTCTTT
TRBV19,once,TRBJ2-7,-,CASSIGDSSYEQYF,TGTGCCAGTAGTATTGGTGACAGTTCCTACGAGCAGTACTTC
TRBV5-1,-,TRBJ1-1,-,CASSLQGEGTEAFF,TGCGCCAGCAGCTTACAGGGAGAAGGGACTGAAGCTTTCTTT
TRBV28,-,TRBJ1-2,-,CASSPRSTGGYTF,TGTGCCAGCAGTCCCCGCTCGACGGGAGGCTACACCTTC
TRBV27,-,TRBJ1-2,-,CASSFLNGYGYTF,TGTGCCAGCAGTTTTTTGAACGGTTATGGCTACACCTTC